These T cell receptor beta chains were read from a single sample in a study of T cell repertoires in cytomegalovirus infection. MiXCR was run by TCRdb on the reads, yielding one entry per CDR3 protein. The profile shows more than 250,000 distinct CDR3 sequences, approximately 15% of them singletons. Sequenced input: PBMCs. These TCRs come from a human donor in good health (CMV status not recorded). Some clones in this sample may be carry-over from other donors' samples. Each CDR3 is given with its conserved first and last residue. Each record gives: J gene, clone size, V gene, D gene, CDR3 length, CDR3 DNA, CDR3 protein. D genes are given only for firm matches. Size is stated for part of the rows, as once, few or many counts, or as a class when the clone is expanded.

TRBJ2-1 | . | TRBV19 | TRBD1 | 16 | TGTGCCAGTAGATCGGACAGGCCAAGCTCCTACAATGAGCAGTTCTTC | CASRSDRPSSYNEQFF
TRBJ2-1 | . | TRBV5-1 | . | 14 | TGCGCCAGCAGCTTGGGGCTAGAGGTCAATGAGCAGTTCTTC | CASSLGLEVNEQFF
TRBJ1-5 | many | TRBV7-2 | . | 18 | TGTGCCAGCAGCTCACGCATCTTGCAGGGAGGAAAAGTTCAGCCCCAGCATTTT | CASSSRILQGGKVQPQHF
TRBJ2-3 | few | TRBV28 | . | 13 | TGTGCCAGCAGCTCTTCGGGCACAGATACGCAGTATTTT | CASSSSGTDTQYF
TRBJ2-7 | few | TRBV7-6 | TRBD1 | 14 | TGTGCCAGCAGCCACCGGACAGGGGGGGACGAGCAGTACTTC | CASSHRTGGDEQYF
TRBJ2-2 | many | TRBV7-3 | . | 13 | TGTGCCAGCAGCTTAATGGTGTCCGGGGAGCTGTTTTTT | CASSLMVSGELFF
TRBJ2-6 | . | TRBV18 | . | 17 | TGTGCCAGCTCACCACTGGGACAAGGCTCCGGGGCCAACGTCCTGACTTTC | CASSPLGQGSGANVLTF
TRBJ2-1 | . | TRBV7-9 | TRBD1 | 19 | TGTGCCAGCAGCGCGGATATGGGACAGCCAAAGACCCTTTCATGGGAGCAGTTCTTC | CASSADMGQPKTLSWEQFF
TRBJ2-7 | . | TRBV20-1 | . | 13 | TGCAGTGCCAGACGGGCTCTGACCTACGAGCAGTACTTC | CSARRALTYEQYF
TRBJ1-5 | . | TRBV18 | TRBD1 | 15 | TGTGCCAGCTCACCCGCGGGACAGATCAATCAGCCCCAGCATTTT | CASSPAGQINQPQHF
TRBJ2-1 | . | TRBV7-9 | TRBD2 | 14 | TGTGCCAGCAGCTTAGTAGGACTAGCATGGGAGCAGTTCTTC | CASSLVGLAWEQFF
TRBJ2-5 | few | TRBV7-8 | TRBD1 | 15 | TGTGCCAGCAGCTTGACAGGGTTCAACCAAGAGACCCAGTACTTC | CASSLTGFNQETQYF
TRBJ2-3 | . | TRBV20-1 | TRBD1 | 15 | TGCAGTGCTAGAGATTCGGGACAGGGGACAGATACGCAGTATTTT | CSARDSGQGTDTQYF
TRBJ1-1 | . | TRBV12-3/TRBV12-4 | . | 12 | TGTGCCAGCAGTTTACTTCCCGGGGGCCCTTTCTTT | CASSLLPGGPFF
TRBJ2-5 | many | TRBV6-2/TRBV6-3 | . | 14 | TGTGCCAGCAGTTCTTGGGACGGATCAGAGACCCAGTACTTC | CASSSWDGSETQYF
TRBJ2-5 | many | TRBV11-1 | . | 14 | TGTGCCAGCAGCCCTCCGGGTAGGGTGGAGACCCAGTACTTC | CASSPPGRVETQYF
TRBJ2-3 | many | TRBV7-2 | TRBD2 | 17 | TGTGCCAGCAGCTCCACGGTAGCGGGAGGGCCGACAGATACGCAGTATTTT | CASSSTVAGGPTDTQYF